The 25 T cell receptor beta chains reported below all come from one sample, sequenced in a study of breast tumors, draining lymph nodes, adjacent tissues. TCRdb reprocessed the multiplex PCR reads via MiXCR and lists one record per CDR3 protein. The repertoire includes 150,000 to 250,000 distinct CDR3 sequences, 30% to 40% of them detected once, and 4.3% sits in the top ten. Axillary draining lymph nodes of breast cancer patients supplied the node samples. The specimen sequenced was axillary lymph node tissue. These receptors originate from a female donor with breast cancer. Some clones in this sample may be carry-over from other donors' samples.

The sample holds many counts of this clonotype. The chain carries TRBV6-4 and TRBJ1-6; maybe TRBD1 (6 bases). Trimming shortened V by 5 bases and J by 7 bases, and 18 bases separated the two germline ends. In germline, CDR1 is MRHNA, CDR2 SNTAGT. CDR3 length equals 16 residues. CDR3 residues: CASSPVGGRGNSPLHF. The CDR3 coding sequence is TGTGCCAGCAGTCCCGTTGGGGGGCGCGGGAATTCACCCCTCCACTTT.

The sample holds many counts of this clonotype. This rearrangement joins TRBV7-6 to TRBJ1-6, with D possibly TRBD1 on 6 matching bases. V was shortened by 5 bases and J by 0 bases, with 14 bases between the two germline ends. The CDR3 spans 17 residues. In germline, CDR1 is SGHVS, CDR2 FNYEAQ. The CDR3 nucleotides are TGTGCCAGCAGCCCCCGTACAGGGAACTCCTATAATTCACCCCTCCACTTT. It is translated as CASSPRTGNSYNSPLHF.

The table lists this clonotype with a few counts. The chain employs TRBV19 and TRBJ2-4, with D perhaps matching TRBD1 (5 bases). Trimming took off 8 bases at V and 1 base at J, with 12 bases between the two ends. The germline gives CDR1 LNHDA, CDR2 SQIVND (reference sequence). This CDR3 is 14 amino acids long. CDR3 bases: TGTGCCAGTGGGGCGGCGGATGCCAAAAACATTCAGTACTTC. Its translation is CASGAADAKNIQYF.

The rearrangement uses TRBV9 and TRBJ1-4; 7 bases agree with TRBD1. The length of the CDR3 is 16 residues. With V trimmed by 4 bases and J by 5 bases, 11 bases remained unmatched. Germline values: CDR1 SGDLS, CDR2 YYNGEE. Here the CDR3 reads CASSSLAGQPNEKLFF. The CDR3 bases are TGTGCCAGCAGCTCCTTAGCGGGACAGCCGAATGAAAAACTGTTTTTT.

This clonotype has ten or more counts. V and J are TRBV19 and TRBJ1-5; 7 nucleotides agree with TRBD1. With V trimmed by 1 base and J by 4 bases, 4 bases remained unmatched. The germline V gene encodes CDR1 LNHDA and CDR2 SQIVND (reference sequence). CDR3 length equals 15 residues. For the CDR3, the DNA is TGTGCCAGTAGTATAGTAAACAGGGGAAATCAGCCCCAGCATTTT. Amino acids: CASSIVNRGNQPQHF.

This clonotype was found many times. J is TRBJ2-3 and V is TRBV7-2; 9 positions match TRBD2. This CDR3 region has 15 residues. Germline V gene lookup returns CDR1 SGHTA and CDR2 FQGNSA. The trim removed 8 bases at V and 3 bases at J, leaving 9 bases unmatched. The chain's CDR3 is CASAVAGGGTDTQYF. The CDR3 DNA reads TGTGCCAGCGCCGTGGCGGGAGGGGGGACAGATACGCAGTATTTT.

The sample holds many counts of this clonotype. The chain has TRBV15 and TRBJ2-3; D gene ambiguous. The germline V and J ends were trimmed by 4 bases and 2 bases, with 7 bases remaining between them. CDR1 LNHNV and CDR2 YYDKDF come from the germline V gene (reference sequence). There are 13 residues in the CDR3. The CDR3 spells CATSTSITDTQYF. The CDR3 bases are TGTGCCACCAGCACTAGTATCACAGATACGCAGTATTTT.

This clonotype was counted between two and nine times. The junction shows a germline mismatch at one end, possibly a read error. CDR3 amino acids: CASMSAVPLPGENIQSF. The CDR3 DNA reads as TGTGCCAGTATGAGCGCAGTACCACTCCCAGGGGAAAACATTCAGTCCTTC. The chain recombines TRBV19 with TRBJ2-4; D possibly corresponds to TRBD1 (6 bases). Germline CDR1 and CDR2: LNHDA and SQIVND (reference sequence). The CDR3 extends over 17 amino acids.

Regarding this clonotype: This may arise from a read error, as a much more abundant clone is one base away. Given the absence of the conserved phenylalanine or tryptophan at the CDR3 end, a read error is likely. The chain has TRBV19 and TRBJ2-7; 7 nucleotides agree with TRBD1. V trimming: 6 bases; J trimming: 4 bases; junction bases outside the gene matches: 12. Looked up from germline, CDR1 is LNHDA and CDR2 is SQIVND (reference sequence). This CDR3 spans 15 amino acids. The CDR3 spells CASSLRGRGIYEQYL. In DNA form, the CDR3 reads TGTGCCAGTAGCCTCCGCGGCAGGGGGATTTACGAGCAGTACCTC.

This clonotype came up a few times. A much bigger clone sits one base away, suggesting this may be a read error. The rearrangement links TRBV5-1 to TRBJ2-7, with 7 bases aligning to TRBD1. CDR1 and CDR2 (germline): SGHRS, YFSETQ. V shed 0 bases, J shed 0 bases, and the junction held 6 bases outside the gene matches. This CDR3 has 16 amino acids. The CDR3 nucleotides are TGCGCCAGCAGCTTGGGAGTGACAGGGAGCTCCTACGAGCAGTACTTC. Its protein is CASSLGVTGSSYEQYF.

This clonotype has a count of ten or more. This chain links TRBV7-9 with TRBJ2-7; TRBD1 matches at 10 bases. V dropped 7 bases and J dropped 4; count of bases not matched to a gene: 10. Germline CDR1 reads SEHNR; CDR2 reads FQNEAQ (reference sequence). The length of the CDR3 is 15 residues. The DNA for the CDR3 is TGTGCCAGCATCCCCGGGACAGGGGAAGGGTACGAGCAGTACTTC. It specifies CASIPGTGEGYEQYF.

The CDR3 protein is CASSKGIDTDTQYF. CDR3 in DNA: TGTGCCAGCTCTAAAGGGATAGACACAGATACGCAGTATTTT. The chain joins TRBV18 to TRBJ2-3; D call uncertain. The CDR3 is made up of 14 amino acids. The V end lost 6 bases, the J end lost 2 bases, and 12 bases lay between the germline ends. The germline V gene has CDR1 KGHSH and CDR2 LQKENI.

This chain connects TRBV29-1 to TRBJ2-4; weak D call: TRBD2 (11 bases). This CDR3 contains 20 residues. Between the trimmed V and J ends, which lost 3 bases and 9 bases, there was a span of 36 bases. Germline V gene sequence: CDR1 SQVTM, CDR2 ANQGSEA. The DNA of the CDR3 is TGCAGCGTTGAGGAGTATCTAGCGGGGGGACAGGGGAGGGTTAGGTGCATTCAGTACTTC. Encoded protein: CSVEEYLAGGQGRVRCIQYF.

This clonotype was picked up many times. V gene TRBV5-1 combines with J gene TRBJ1-2; tentatively, D is TRBD1 (6 bases). CDR3 size: 14 residues. The ends were cut back, 4 bases at V and 7 bases at J, with 17 bases in the middle. Germline V lookup: CDR1 SGHRS, CDR2 YFSETQ. The CDR3 region is CASSENTGMFGYTF. The DNA for the CDR3 is TGCGCCAGCAGCGAAAATACAGGGATGTTTGGCTACACCTTC.

This clonotype showed up many times. J is TRBJ1-2 and V is TRBV20-1; D possibly corresponds to TRBD1 (6 bases). V was pared by 0 bases and J by 5 bases, with 16 bases between. In germline, CDR1 is DFQATT, CDR2 SNEGSKA (reference sequence). This CDR3 is 15 amino acids long. The CDR3 is CSARDLGAALYGYTF. In DNA form, the CDR3 reads TGCAGTGCTAGAGATCTGGGGGCAGCCCTTTATGGCTACACCTTC.

This clonotype was recorded many times. V gene TRBV29-1 combines with J gene TRBJ1-2; D might be TRBD1 (5 bases). Germline assignment: CDR1 SQVTM and CDR2 ANQGSEA. The CDR3 is made up of 12 amino acids. The V end lost 3 bases, the J end lost 7 bases, and 12 bases lay between the germline ends. The DNA of the CDR3 is TGCAGCGTTGATAGAGGGGACGGTGGCTACACCTTC. Amino acids: CSVDRGDGGYTF.

In its sample, this clonotype was seen many times. This chain joins TRBV7-8 and TRBJ2-3, with TRBD2 matching 7 bases. The CDR3 is made up of 16 amino acids. Germline CDR1 SGHVS, CDR2 FQNEAQ. V trimming: 1 base; J trimming: 2 bases; junction bases outside the gene matches: 6. The CDR3: CASSLVPSGHTDTQYF. CDR3 coding DNA: TGTGCCAGCAGCTTAGTTCCTAGCGGTCACACAGATACGCAGTATTTT.

This clonotype was observed at least ten times. The chain is built from TRBV9 and TRBJ2-2; possible D gene TRBD2, 5 bases. Per germline, CDR1 SGDLS and CDR2 YYNGEE. This CDR3 has 16 amino acids. Between the trimmed V and J ends, which lost 1 base and 6 bases, there was a span of 16 bases. For the CDR3, the DNA is TGTGCCAGCAGCGTACTCGGAGTGCCGGGGTCCGGGGAGCTGTTTTTT. This codes for CASSVLGVPGSGELFF. The whole variable domain, filled in from reference TRBV9 and TRBJ2-2, reads DSGVTQTPKHLITATGQRVTLRCSPRSGDLSVYWYQQSLDQGLQFLIQYYNGEERAKGNILERFSAQQFPDLHSELNLSSLELGDSALYFCASSVLGVPGSGELFFGEGSRLTVL.

In this sample, this clonotype turned up many times. The genes are TRBV7-8 and TRBJ2-4, with 10 bases that match TRBD2. Germline V gene sequence: CDR1 SGHVS, CDR2 FQNEAQ. The CDR3 is 20 amino acids. V trimming: 1 base; J trimming: 0 bases; junction bases outside the gene matches: 12. The CDR3 sequence is CASSLGGVLAGEAAKNIQYF. The DNA for the CDR3 is TGTGCCAGCAGCTTAGGCGGTGTTCTAGCGGGAGAGGCAGCCAAAAACATTCAGTACTTC.

As to this clonotype: At one end the junction does not follow the germline gene, possibly because of a read error. V usage is TRBV6-5 and J usage is TRBJ2-3, with 9 bases aligning to TRBD2. Per the germline V gene, CDR1 is MNHEY and CDR2 is SVGAGI. This CDR3 has 18 amino acids. In DNA, the CDR3 is TGTGCCAGCAGTCACTCGATTGCGCGGGGGGGGCTTAGGGATACGCAGTATTTT. Translating gives CASSHSIARGGLRDTQYF.

This rearrangement joins TRBV10-3 to TRBJ2-1, with TRBD2 as a possible D gene (6 bases). The CDR3 covers 13 residues. Germline lookup yields CDR1 ENHRY and CDR2 SYGVKD. Trimming stripped 5 bases from V and 14 bases from J, with 19 bases between. The CDR3: CAISSGYPPPEFF. DNA for the CDR3: TGTGCCATCAGTAGCGGGTACCCACCCCCGGAGTTCTTC.

As to this clonotype: An end of the junction does not agree with germline; a read error may underlie this. This chain links TRBV14 with TRBJ2-4; D gene ambiguous. The CDR3 contains 14 residues. The germline V gene has CDR1 SGHDN and CDR2 FVKESK. Written as DNA, the CDR3 is TGTGCCAGCAGCCAATCTATCAGCGCAAACATTCAGTCCTTC. It is translated as CASSQSISANIQSF.

This clonotype came up many times. The genes are TRBV2 and TRBJ2-3, with D possibly called TRBD1 or TRBD2 (5 bases each). The CDR3 has 13 residues. V lost 5 bases and J lost 3, with 9 bases in between. CDR1 is SNHLY and CDR2 is FYNNEI in the germline V gene. Here the CDR3 DNA reads TGTGCCAGCAGTCGGGACGTAACAGATACGCAGTATTTT. It codes for CASSRDVTDTQYF.

Details on this clonotype: One base away lies a much larger clone, so this may be a sequencing read error. The chain carries TRBV14 and TRBJ2-7; 9 bases align to TRBD1. The CDR3 sequence is 16 residues long. Germline loops: CDR1 SGHDN, CDR2 FVKESK. The CDR3 loop reads CASSRPGTGSSYEQHF. The CDR3 region has the DNA TGTGCCAGCAGCCGCCCCGGGACAGGGAGCTCCTACGAGCAGCACTTC.

This clonotype has just a few counts. V is TRBV12-3 or TRBV12-4 and J is TRBJ1-1; D may be TRBD1 (5 bases). The CDR3 spans 18 residues. Trimming cost V 4 bases and J 0 bases, with 21 bases left between them. For the CDR3, the DNA is TGTGCCAGCAGTTGGACGTTTAGCGCCCAGGGCATGAACACTGAAGCTTTCTTT. Translating gives CASSWTFSAQGMNTEAFF.